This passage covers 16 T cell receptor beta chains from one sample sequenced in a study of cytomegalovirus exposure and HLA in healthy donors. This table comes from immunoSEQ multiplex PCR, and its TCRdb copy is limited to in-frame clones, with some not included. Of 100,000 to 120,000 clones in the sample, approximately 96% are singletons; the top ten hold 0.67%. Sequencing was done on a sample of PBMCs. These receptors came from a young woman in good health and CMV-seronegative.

This chain's CDR3 is CATQRSNSEAFF. Written as DNA, the CDR3 is TGTGCCACCCAGAGGAGTAATTCTGAAGCTTTCTTT. The chain has TRBV6-6 and TRBJ1-1; no reliable D call. Germline V gene lookup returns CDR1 MNHNY and CDR2 SVGAGI (reference sequence). V shed 10 bases and J shed 6 bases, with 15 bases lying between them. The CDR3 consists of 12 residues.

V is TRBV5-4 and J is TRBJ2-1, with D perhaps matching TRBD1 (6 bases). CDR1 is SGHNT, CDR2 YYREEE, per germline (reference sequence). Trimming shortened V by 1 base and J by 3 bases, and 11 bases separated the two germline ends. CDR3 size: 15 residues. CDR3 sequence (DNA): TGTGCCAGCAGCTTGTATCAGGGGTACTACAATGAGCAGTTCTTC. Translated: CASSLYQGYYNEQFF.

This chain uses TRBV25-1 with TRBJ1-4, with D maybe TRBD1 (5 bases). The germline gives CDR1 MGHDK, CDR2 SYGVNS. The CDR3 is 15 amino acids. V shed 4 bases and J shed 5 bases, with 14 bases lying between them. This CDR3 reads CASSGSRETNEKLFF. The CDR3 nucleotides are TGTGCCAGCAGTGGGTCCAGGGAAACCAATGAAAAACTGTTTTTT.

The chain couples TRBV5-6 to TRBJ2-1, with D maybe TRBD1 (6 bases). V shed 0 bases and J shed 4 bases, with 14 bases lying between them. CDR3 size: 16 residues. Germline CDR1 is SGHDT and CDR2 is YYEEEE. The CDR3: CASSLGGGISYNEQFF. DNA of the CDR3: TGTGCCAGCAGCTTGGGTGGGGGCATTTCATACAATGAGCAGTTCTTC. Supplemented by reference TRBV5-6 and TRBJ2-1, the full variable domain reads DAGVTQSPTHLIKTRGQQVTLRCSPKSGHDTVSWYQQALGQGPQFIFQYYEEEERQRGNFPDRFSGHQFPNYSSELNVNALLLGDSALYLCASSLGGGISYNEQFFGPGTRLTVL.

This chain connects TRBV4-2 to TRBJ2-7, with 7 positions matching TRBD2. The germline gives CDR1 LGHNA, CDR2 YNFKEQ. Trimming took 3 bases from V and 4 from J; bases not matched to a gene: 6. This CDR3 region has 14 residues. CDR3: CASSQSGTAYEQYF. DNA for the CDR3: TGTGCCAGCAGCCAGAGCGGGACTGCGTACGAGCAGTACTTC.

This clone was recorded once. The CDR3 region has the DNA TGCAGCGTTGATCCCAGTGGACTTGCCTATGGCTACACCTTC. As protein: CSVDPSGLAYGYTF. The chain couples TRBV29-1 to TRBJ1-2; D ambiguous. Trimming removed 3 bases at V and 4 bases at J, with 15 bases between. In germline, CDR1 is SQVTM, CDR2 ANQGSEA. CDR3 length: 14 amino acids.

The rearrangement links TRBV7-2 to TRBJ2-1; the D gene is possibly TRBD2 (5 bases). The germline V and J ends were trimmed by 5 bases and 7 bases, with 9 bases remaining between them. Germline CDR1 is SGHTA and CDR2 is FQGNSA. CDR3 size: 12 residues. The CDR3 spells CASSPGWNEQFF. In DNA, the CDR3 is TGTGCCAGCAGCCCGGGGTGGAATGAGCAGTTCTTC.

CDR3 amino acids: CASSLFAGGNYGYTF. The CDR3 region has the DNA TGTGCCAGCAGTTTATTCGCGGGAGGGAACTATGGCTACACCTTC. This chain connects TRBV28 to TRBJ1-2; no firm D call. The CDR3 contains 15 residues. Trimming removed 1 base at V and 2 bases at J, with 11 bases between. Germline V CDR1 and CDR2: MDHEN, SYDVKM.

CDR3 loop: CASSETNSYNEQFF. Written as DNA, the CDR3 is TGTGCCAGCAGTGAAACTAACTCCTACAATGAGCAGTTCTTC. The V gene is TRBV2, the J gene TRBJ2-1; no definite D call. V lost 2 bases and J lost 0, with 5 bases in between. This CDR3 has 14 residues. Germline V lookup: CDR1 SNHLY, CDR2 FYNNEI.

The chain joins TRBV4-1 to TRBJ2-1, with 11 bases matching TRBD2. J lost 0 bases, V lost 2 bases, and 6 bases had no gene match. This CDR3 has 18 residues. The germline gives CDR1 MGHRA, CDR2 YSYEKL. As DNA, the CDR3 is TGCGCCAGCAGCCAAAACCCTCTAGCGGGGGGCTCCTACAATGAGCAGTTCTTC. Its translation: CASSQNPLAGGSYNEQFF.

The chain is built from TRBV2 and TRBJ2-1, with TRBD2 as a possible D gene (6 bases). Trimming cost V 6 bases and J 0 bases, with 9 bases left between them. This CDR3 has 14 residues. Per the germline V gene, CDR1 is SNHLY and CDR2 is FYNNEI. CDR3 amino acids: CASRDGSSYNEQFF. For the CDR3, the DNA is TGTGCCAGCAGAGACGGGAGCTCCTACAATGAGCAGTTCTTC.

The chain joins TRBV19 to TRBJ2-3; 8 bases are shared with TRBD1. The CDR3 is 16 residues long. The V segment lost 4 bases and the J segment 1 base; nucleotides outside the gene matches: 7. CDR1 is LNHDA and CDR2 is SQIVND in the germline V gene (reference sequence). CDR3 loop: CASSTSPGQGTDTQYF. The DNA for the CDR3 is TGTGCCAGTAGTACATCCCCGGGACAGGGCACAGATACGCAGTATTTT.

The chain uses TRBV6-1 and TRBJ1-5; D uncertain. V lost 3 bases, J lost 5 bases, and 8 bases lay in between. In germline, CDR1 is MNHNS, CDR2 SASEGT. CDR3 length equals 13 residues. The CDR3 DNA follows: TGTGCCAGCAGTGAGTTGGAGCATCAGCCCCAGCATTTT. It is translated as CASSELEHQPQHF.

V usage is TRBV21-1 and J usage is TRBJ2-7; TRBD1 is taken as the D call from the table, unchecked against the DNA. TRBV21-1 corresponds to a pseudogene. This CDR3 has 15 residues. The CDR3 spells CASSKEIRGPHEQYF. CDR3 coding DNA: TGTGCCAGCAGCAAAGAAATTAGGGGGCCCCACGAGCAGTACTTC.

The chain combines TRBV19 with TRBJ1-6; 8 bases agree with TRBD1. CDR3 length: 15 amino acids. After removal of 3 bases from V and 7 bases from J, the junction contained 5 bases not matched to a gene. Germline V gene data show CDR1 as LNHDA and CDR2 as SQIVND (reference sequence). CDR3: CASSMRTGGNSPLHF. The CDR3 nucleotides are TGTGCCAGTAGTATGAGAACAGGGGGAAATTCACCCCTCCACTTT.

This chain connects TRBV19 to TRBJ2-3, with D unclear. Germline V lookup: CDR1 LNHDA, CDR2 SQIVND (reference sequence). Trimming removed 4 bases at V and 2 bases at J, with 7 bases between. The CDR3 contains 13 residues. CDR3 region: CASSTDFTDTQYF. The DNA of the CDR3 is TGTGCCAGTAGTACCGACTTCACAGATACGCAGTATTTT.